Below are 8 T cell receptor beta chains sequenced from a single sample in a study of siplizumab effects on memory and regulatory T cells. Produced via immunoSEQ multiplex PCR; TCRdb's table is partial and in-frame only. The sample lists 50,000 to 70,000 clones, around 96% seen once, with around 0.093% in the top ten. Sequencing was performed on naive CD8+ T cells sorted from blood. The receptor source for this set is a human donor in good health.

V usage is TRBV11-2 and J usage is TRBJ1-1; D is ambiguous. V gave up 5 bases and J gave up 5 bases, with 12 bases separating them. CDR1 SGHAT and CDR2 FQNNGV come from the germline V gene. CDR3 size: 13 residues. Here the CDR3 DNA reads TGTGCCAGCAGCCCCGGTCGAGGGACTGAAGCTTTCTTT. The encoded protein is CASSPGRGTEAFF.

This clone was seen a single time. The CDR3 protein is CASSQEAGSYEQYF. The CDR3 DNA follows: TGTGCCAGCAGCCAAGAGGCGGGGAGCTACGAGCAGTACTTC. The V call is TRBV4-2, the J call TRBJ2-7, with D perhaps TRBD2 (6 bases). V was shortened by 0 bases and J by 3 bases, with 9 bases between the two germline ends. Germline V gives CDR1 LGHNA, CDR2 YNFKEQ. CDR3 length: 14 residues.

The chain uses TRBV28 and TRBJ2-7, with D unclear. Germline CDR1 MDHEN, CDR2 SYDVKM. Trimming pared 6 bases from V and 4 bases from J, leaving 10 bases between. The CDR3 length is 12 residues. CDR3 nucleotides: TGTGCCAGCAGCCTCGTGAGGTACGAGCAGTACTTC. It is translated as CASSLVRYEQYF.

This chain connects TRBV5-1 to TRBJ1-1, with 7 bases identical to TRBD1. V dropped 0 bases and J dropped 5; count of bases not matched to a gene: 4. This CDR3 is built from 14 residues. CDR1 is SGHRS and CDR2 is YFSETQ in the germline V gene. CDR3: CASSLEGAGTEAFF. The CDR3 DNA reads TGCGCCAGCAGCTTGGAGGGGGCGGGAACTGAAGCTTTCTTT.

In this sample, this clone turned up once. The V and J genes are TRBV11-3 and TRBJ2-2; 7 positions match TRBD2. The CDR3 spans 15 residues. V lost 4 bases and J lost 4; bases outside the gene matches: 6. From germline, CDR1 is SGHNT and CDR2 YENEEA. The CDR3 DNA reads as TGTGCCAGCAGCTCAGAAGCGGGGCTCACCGGGGAGCTGTTTTTT. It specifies CASSSEAGLTGELFF.

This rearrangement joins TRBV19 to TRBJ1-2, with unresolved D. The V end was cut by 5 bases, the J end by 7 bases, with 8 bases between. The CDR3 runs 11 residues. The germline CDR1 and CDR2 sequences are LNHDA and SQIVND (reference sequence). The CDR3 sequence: CASSYGVGYTF. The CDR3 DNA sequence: TGTGCCAGTAGTTACGGGGTTGGCTACACCTTC.

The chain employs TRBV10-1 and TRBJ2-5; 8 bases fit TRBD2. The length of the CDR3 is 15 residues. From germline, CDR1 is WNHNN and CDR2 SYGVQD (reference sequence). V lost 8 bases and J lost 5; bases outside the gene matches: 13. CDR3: CASHERGTFNETQYF. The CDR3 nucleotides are TGCGCCAGCCATGAGCGGGGGACCTTCAATGAGACCCAGTACTTC.

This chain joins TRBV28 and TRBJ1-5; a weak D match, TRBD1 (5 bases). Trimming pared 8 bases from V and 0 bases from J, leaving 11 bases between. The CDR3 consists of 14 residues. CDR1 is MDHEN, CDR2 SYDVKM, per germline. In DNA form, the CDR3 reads TGTGCCAGCTTACAGGCGAATAGCAATCAGCCCCAGCATTTT. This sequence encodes CASLQANSNQPQHF.